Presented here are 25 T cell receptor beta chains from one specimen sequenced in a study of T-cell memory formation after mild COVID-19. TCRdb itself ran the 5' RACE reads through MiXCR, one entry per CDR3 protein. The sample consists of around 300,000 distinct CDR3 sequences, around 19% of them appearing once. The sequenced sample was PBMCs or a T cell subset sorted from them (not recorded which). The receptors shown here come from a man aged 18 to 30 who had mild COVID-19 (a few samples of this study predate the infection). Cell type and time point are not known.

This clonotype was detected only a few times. This CDR3 is CASSQGFVPAWGYTF. As DNA, the CDR3 is TGTGCCAGCAGCCAAGGATTCGTACCGGCATGGGGCTACACCTTC. The genes are TRBV3-1 and TRBJ1-2; no definite D call. This CDR3 spans 15 amino acids. Germline V gene data show CDR1 as LGHDT and CDR2 as YNNKEL (reference sequence). The V end was cut by 1 base, the J end by 8 bases, with 17 bases between.

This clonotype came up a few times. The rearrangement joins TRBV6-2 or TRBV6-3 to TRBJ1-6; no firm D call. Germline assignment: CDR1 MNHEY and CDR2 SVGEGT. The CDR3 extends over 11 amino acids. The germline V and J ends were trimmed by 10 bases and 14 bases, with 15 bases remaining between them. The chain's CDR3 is CATPTSATLHF. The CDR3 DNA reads TGTGCCACCCCGACCTCCGCCACCCTCCACTTT.

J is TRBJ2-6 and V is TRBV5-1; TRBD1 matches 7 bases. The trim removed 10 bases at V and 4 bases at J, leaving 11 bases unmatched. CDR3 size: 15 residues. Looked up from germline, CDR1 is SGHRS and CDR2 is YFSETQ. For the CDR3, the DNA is TGCGCCCGTGGGGACAGAGGAACGGGGGCCAACGTCCTGACTTTC. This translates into CARGDRGTGANVLTF.

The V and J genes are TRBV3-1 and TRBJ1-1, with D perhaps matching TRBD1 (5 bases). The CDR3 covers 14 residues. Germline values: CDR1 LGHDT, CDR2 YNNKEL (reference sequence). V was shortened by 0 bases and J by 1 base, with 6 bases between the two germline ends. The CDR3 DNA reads TGTGCCAGCAGCCAAGATGGGACGAACACTGAAGCTTTCTTT. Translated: CASSQDGTNTEAFF. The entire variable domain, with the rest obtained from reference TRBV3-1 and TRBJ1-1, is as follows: DTAVSQTPKYLVTQMGNDKSIKCEQNLGHDTMYWYKQDSKKFLKIMFSYNNKELIINETVPNRFSPKSPDKAHLNLHINSLELGDSAVYFCASSQDGTNTEAFFGQGTRLTVV.

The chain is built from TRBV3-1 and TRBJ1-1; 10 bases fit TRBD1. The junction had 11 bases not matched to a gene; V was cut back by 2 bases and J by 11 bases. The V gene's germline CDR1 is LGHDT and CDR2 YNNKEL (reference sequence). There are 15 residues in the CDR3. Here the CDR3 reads CASSQPGQGSLGAFF. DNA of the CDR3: TGTGCCAGCAGCCAACCGGGACAGGGGAGCCTCGGGGCTTTCTTT.

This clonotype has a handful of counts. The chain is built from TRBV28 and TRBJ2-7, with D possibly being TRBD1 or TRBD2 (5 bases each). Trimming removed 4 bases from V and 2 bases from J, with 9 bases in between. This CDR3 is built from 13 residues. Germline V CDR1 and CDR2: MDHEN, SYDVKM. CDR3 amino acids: CASSWDVTYEQYF. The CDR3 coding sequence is TGTGCCAGCAGTTGGGACGTGACCTACGAGCAGTACTTC.

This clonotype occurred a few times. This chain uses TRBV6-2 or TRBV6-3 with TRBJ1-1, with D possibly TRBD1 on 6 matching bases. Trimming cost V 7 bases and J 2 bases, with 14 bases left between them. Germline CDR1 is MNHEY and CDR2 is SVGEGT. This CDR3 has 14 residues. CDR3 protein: CASTLTRGNTEAFF. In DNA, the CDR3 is TGTGCCAGCACCTTAACCAGGGGAAACACTGAAGCTTTCTTT.

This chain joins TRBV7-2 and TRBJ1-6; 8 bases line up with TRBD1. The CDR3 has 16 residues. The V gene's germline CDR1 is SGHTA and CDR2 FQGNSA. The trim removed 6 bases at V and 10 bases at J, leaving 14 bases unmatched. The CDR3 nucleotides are TGTGCCAGCAGGTCCCAGGGGGCGGTCGGAATATCACCCCTCCACTTT. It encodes CASRSQGAVGISPLHF.

The CDR3 DNA follows: TGTGCCAGCAGCTTAAGAATAGCCTGGGACACAGATACGCAGTATTTT. Amino acid sequence: CASSLRIAWDTDTQYF. The J gene is TRBJ2-3, the V gene TRBV7-9; no reliable D call. This CDR3 has 16 residues. V was shortened by 2 bases and J by 2 bases, with 14 bases between the two germline ends. Germline CDR1 and CDR2: SEHNR and FQNEAQ (reference sequence).

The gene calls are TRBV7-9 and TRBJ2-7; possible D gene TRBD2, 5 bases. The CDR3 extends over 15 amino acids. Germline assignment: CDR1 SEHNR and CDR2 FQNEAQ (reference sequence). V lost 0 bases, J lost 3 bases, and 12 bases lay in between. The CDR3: CASSLAEDVYYEQYF. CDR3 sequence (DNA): TGTGCCAGCAGCTTAGCGGAGGACGTATACTACGAGCAGTACTTC. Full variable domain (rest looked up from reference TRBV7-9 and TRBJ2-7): DTGVSQNPRHKITKRGQNVTFRCDPISEHNRLYWYRQTLGQGPEFLTYFQNEAQLEKSRLLSDRFSAERPKGSFSTLEIQRTEQGDSAMYLCASSLAEDVYYEQYFGPGTRLTVT.

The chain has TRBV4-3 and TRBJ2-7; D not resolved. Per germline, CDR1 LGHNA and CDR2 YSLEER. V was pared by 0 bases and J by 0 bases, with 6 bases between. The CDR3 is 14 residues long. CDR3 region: CASSQDRFSYEQYF. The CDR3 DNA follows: TGCGCCAGCAGCCAAGACAGGTTCTCCTACGAGCAGTACTTC.

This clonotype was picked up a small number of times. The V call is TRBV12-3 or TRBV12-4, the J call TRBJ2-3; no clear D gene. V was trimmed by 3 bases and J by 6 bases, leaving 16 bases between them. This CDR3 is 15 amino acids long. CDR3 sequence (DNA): TGTGCCAGCAGTTTTCTTGTGGGTCAATATGATACGCAGTATTTT. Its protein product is CASSFLVGQYDTQYF.

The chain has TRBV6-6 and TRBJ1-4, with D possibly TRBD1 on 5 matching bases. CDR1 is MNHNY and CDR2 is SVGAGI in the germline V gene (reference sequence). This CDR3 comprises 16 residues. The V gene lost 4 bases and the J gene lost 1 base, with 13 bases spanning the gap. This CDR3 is CASSSGTGLTNEKLFF. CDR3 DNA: TGTGCCAGCAGTTCCGGGACGGGATTAACTAATGAAAAACTGTTTTTT.

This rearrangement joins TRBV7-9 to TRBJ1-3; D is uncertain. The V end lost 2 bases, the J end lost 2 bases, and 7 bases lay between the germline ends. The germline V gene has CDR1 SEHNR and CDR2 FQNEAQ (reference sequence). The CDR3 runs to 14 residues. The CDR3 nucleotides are TGTGCCAGCAGCTTACAGTTTCCTGGAAACACCATATATTTT. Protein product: CASSLQFPGNTIYF.

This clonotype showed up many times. CDR3 sequence (DNA): TGTGCCAGCAGCTACACGGCGTTTGAGGGCTACACCTTC. Translated: CASSYTAFEGYTF. The rearrangement uses TRBV3-1 and TRBJ1-2; D unclear. Germline V CDR1 and CDR2: LGHDT, YNNKEL (reference sequence). This CDR3 has 13 amino acids. The V and J ends lost 5 bases and 8 bases respectively, with 15 bases between them.

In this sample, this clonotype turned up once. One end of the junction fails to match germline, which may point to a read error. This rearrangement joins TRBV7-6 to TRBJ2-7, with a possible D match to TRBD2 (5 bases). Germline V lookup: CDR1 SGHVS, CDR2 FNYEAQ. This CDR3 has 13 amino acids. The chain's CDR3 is CASRLGLSYEQYF. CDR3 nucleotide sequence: TGTGCCAGCCGCTTAGGACTCTCCTACGAGCAGTACTTC.

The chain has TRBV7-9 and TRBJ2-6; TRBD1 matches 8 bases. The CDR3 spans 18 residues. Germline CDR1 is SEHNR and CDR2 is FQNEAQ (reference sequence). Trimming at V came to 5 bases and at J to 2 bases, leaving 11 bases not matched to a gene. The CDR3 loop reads CASSKGGQADPGANVLTF. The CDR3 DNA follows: TGTGCCAGCAGCAAAGGGGGACAGGCAGACCCTGGGGCCAACGTCCTGACTTTC.

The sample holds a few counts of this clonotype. CDR3 sequence reads: CASSLRQGAGDTQYF. The CDR3, as DNA: TGTGCCAGCAGCTTAAGACAGGGGGCAGGGGATACGCAGTATTTT. This chain links TRBV7-2 with TRBJ2-3, with 10 bases fitting TRBD1. The CDR3 contains 15 residues. Germline CDR1 SGHTA, CDR2 FQGNSA. Trimming took 2 bases from V and 6 from J; bases not matched to a gene: 5.

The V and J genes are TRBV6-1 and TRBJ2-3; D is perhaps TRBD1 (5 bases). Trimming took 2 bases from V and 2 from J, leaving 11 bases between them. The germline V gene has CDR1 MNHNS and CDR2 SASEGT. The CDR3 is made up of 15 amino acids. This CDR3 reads CASSEPGRATDTQYF. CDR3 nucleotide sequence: TGTGCCAGCAGTGAACCAGGGCGAGCCACAGATACGCAGTATTTT.

CDR3 residues: CASSFWSGGDRTKETQYF. CDR3 in DNA: TGTGCCAGCAGCTTCTGGAGCGGGGGAGACAGAACGAAAGAGACCCAGTACTTC. The chain employs TRBV7-9 and TRBJ2-5; 8 nucleotides agree with TRBD2. V lost 3 bases and J lost 3; bases outside the gene matches: 15. The CDR3 runs to 18 residues. Per germline, CDR1 SEHNR and CDR2 FQNEAQ (reference sequence).

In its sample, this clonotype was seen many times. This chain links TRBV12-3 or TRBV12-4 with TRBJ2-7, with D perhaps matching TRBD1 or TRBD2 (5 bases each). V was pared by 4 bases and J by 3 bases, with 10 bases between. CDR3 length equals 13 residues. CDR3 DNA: TGTGCCAGCAGTTCGGGGACCGGCTACGAGCAGTACGTC. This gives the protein CASSSGTGYEQYV.

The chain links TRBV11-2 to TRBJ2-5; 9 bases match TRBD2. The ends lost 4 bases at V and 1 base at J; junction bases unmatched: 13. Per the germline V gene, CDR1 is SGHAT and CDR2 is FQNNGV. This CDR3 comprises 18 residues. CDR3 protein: CASSSGLWLAGTQETQYF. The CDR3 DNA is TGTGCCAGCAGCTCTGGCCTATGGCTAGCGGGGACCCAAGAGACCCAGTACTTC.

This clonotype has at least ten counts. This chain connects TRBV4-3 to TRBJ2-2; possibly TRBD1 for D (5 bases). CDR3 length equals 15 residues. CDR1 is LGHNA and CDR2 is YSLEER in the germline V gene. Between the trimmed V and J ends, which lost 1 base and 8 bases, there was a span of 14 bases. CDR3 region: CASSQVGHHSGELFF. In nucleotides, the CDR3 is TGCGCCAGCAGCCAAGTCGGACATCACTCGGGGGAGCTGTTTTTT.

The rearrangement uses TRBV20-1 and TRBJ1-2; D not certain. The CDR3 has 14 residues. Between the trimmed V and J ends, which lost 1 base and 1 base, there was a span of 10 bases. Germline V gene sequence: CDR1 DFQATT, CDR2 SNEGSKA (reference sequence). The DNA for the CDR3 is TGCAGTGCTAGAGGAACAAGCGATAACTATGGCTACACCTTC. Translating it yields CSARGTSDNYGYTF.

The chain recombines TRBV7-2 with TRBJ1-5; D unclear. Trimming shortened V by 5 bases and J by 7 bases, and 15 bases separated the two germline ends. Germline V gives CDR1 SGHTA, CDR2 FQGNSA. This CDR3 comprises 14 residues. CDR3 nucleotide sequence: TGTGCCAGCAGCGGATTTGGGGAGGCCCAGCCCCAGCATTTT. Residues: CASSGFGEAQPQHF.